This T cell receptor (beta chain) appears in the sequencing data of a study of T-cell reconstitution after alpha-beta-depleted transplantation in children. The CDR3 length is 13 residues. The V and J ends lost 6 bases and 4 bases respectively, with 13 bases between them. The germline CDR1 and CDR2 sequences are LNHDA and SQIVND (reference sequence). During its preparation, the TCRbeta library received unique molecular identifiers. One entry per CDR3 protein, called by TCRdb with MiXCR from the PCR reads. This sample yields fewer than 750,000 distinct CDR3 sequences, of which 25% to 30% are seen a single time; about 35% belongs to the top ten.

This receptor was taken from a boy younger than two with Wiskott-Aldrich syndrome, due to receive a stem cell transplant. The J gene is TRBJ2-7, the V gene TRBV19, with D perhaps given as TRBD1 or TRBD2 (5 bases each). Sequencing was performed on PBMCs, taken before TCRalphabeta/CD19-depleted stem cell transplant. CDR3 sequence: CASSPGRFYEQYF. DNA of the CDR3: TGTGCCAGTAGCCCGGGACGCTTTTACGAGCAGTACTTC.